One and the same sample provided the 12 T cell receptor beta chains below, sequenced in a study of cytomegalovirus exposure and HLA in healthy donors. The PCR contained 60 Vbeta and 13 Jbeta primers. The table came from immunoSEQ multiplex PCR; TCRdb's copy has only in-frame clones and leaves some out. The sample lists 100,000 or so clones, about 76% occurring once. The sequencing sample was made of PBMCs. The receptors stem from a woman aged 40 to 55 in good health and CMV-seronegative.

This chain connects TRBV9 to TRBJ2-7; 7 bases agree with TRBD2. V gave up 0 bases and J gave up 1 base; unmatched junction bases: 4. This CDR3 spans 15 amino acids. The germline V gene has CDR1 SGDLS and CDR2 YYNGEE. The DNA of the CDR3 is TGTGCCAGCAGCGTAGGGGAGGGGAATTCCTACGAGCAGTACTTC. This encodes CASSVGEGNSYEQYF.

The V gene is TRBV5-6, the J gene TRBJ2-7; 10 nucleotides agree with TRBD2. The CDR3 contains 17 residues. V lost 1 base, J lost 5 bases, and 12 bases stayed unmatched. Per the germline V gene, CDR1 is SGHDT and CDR2 is YYEEEE. In nucleotides, the CDR3 is TGTGCCAGCAGCTTGATCATGGGGCTAGCGGGGGTTGACGAGCAGTACTTC. It codes for CASSLIMGLAGVDEQYF.

The rearrangement links TRBV2 to TRBJ1-5; D is perhaps TRBD1 (5 bases). The length of the CDR3 is 14 residues. Germline assignment: CDR1 SNHLY and CDR2 FYNNEI. The V end was cut by 10 bases, the J end by 0 bases, with 13 bases between. The chain's CDR3 is CATQRDYSNQPQHF. In DNA, the CDR3 is TGTGCCACCCAAAGGGACTATAGCAATCAGCCCCAGCATTTT. The variable domain in full, with the rest retrieved from reference TRBV2 and TRBJ1-5, is EPEVTQTPSHQVTQMGQEVILRCVPISNHLYFYWYRQILGQKVEFLVSFYNNEISEKSEIFDDQFSVERPDGSNFTLKIRSTKLEDSAMYFCATQRDYSNQPQHFGDGTRLSIL.

Comment on this clone: Relative to the germline gene, one junction end is altered; a read error may explain this. V usage is TRBV5-1 and J usage is TRBJ1-1; possible D gene TRBD1, 5 bases. This CDR3 has 14 residues. Per germline, CDR1 SGHRS and CDR2 YFSETQ. The CDR3 spells CASRLGRGYTEAFF. As DNA, the CDR3 is TGCGCCAGCAGGTTGGGTCGGGGGTACACTGAAGCTTTCTTT.

The rearrangement uses TRBV15 and TRBJ1-2, with unresolved D. V shed 5 bases and J shed 4 bases, with 14 bases lying between them. The CDR3 is 14 residues long. Germline V gene sequence: CDR1 LNHNV, CDR2 YYDKDF (reference sequence). Written as DNA, the CDR3 is TGTGCCACCAGCTCGCGATCTTTCCCCTATGGCTACACCTTC. Protein: CATSSRSFPYGYTF.

This chain joins TRBV5-6 and TRBJ2-2; 7 bases align to TRBD1. After removal of 3 bases from V and 4 bases from J, the junction contained 12 bases not matched to a gene. The length of the CDR3 is 17 residues. Germline V gene lookup returns CDR1 SGHDT and CDR2 YYEEEE. Here the CDR3 DNA reads TGTGCCAGCAGCTCCCCAGACAGGGAAGAAGTCACCGGGGAGCTGTTTTTT. Amino acid sequence: CASSSPDREEVTGELFF. The variable domain in full, completed from reference TRBV5-6 and TRBJ2-2, reads DAGVTQSPTHLIKTRGQQVTLRCSPKSGHDTVSWYQQALGQGPQFIFQYYEEEERQRGNFPDRFSGHQFPNYSSELNVNALLLGDSALYLCASSSPDREEVTGELFFGEGSRLTVL.

Of note for this clone: One junction end disagrees with the germline gene, perhaps due to a read error. The chain joins TRBV30 to TRBJ1-1; the D is unclear. Per the germline V gene, CDR1 is GTSNPN and CDR2 is SVGIG (reference sequence). The CDR3 length is 18 residues. DNA for the CDR3: TGTGCCCGGAGTCCCCCCCTTGGTTGGTCCGCCCGGGGCACTGAAGCTTTCTTT. This gives the protein CARSPPLGWSARGTEAFF.

This clone has just one count. V usage is TRBV14 and J usage is TRBJ2-3; 11 bases are shared with TRBD1. Germline V gene sequence: CDR1 SGHDN, CDR2 FVKESK. There are 16 residues in the CDR3. V shed 4 bases and J 5 bases; nucleotides not matched to a gene: 8. The CDR3 coding sequence is TGTGCCAGCAGCCCCATCGGACAGGGGGCAGGAGATACGCAGTATTTT. Translated, it gives CASSPIGQGAGDTQYF.

V usage is TRBV29-1 and J usage is TRBJ1-2, with unresolved D. CDR1 and CDR2 from the germline V gene are SQVTM and ANQGSEA. CDR3 length: 14 amino acids. Trimming removed 2 bases at V and 7 bases at J, with 17 bases between. The CDR3 DNA reads TGCAGCGTTGAACCCTCGGGCCTTGGGAGTGGCTACACCTTC. Encoded protein: CSVEPSGLGSGYTF. Looking up the rest from reference TRBV29-1 and TRBJ1-2 gives the full variable domain: SAVISQKPSRDICQRGTSLTIQCQVDSQVTMMFWYRQQPGQSLTLIATANQGSEATYESGFVIDKFPISRPNLTFSTLTVSNMSPEDSSIYLCSVEPSGLGSGYTFGSGTRLTVV.

This clone was counted a single time. The DNA for the CDR3 is TGTGCCATCAGTAGCCGGGACAGGGACGAGCAGTACTTC. Translated, it gives CAISSRDRDEQYF. The V and J genes are TRBV10-3 and TRBJ2-7, with 9 positions matching TRBD1. Germline lookup yields CDR1 ENHRY and CDR2 SYGVKD. The V segment lost 5 bases and the J segment 5 bases; nucleotides outside the gene matches: 4. The CDR3 has 13 residues.

J is TRBJ1-5 and V is TRBV19; 8 bases match TRBD1. Germline V CDR1 and CDR2: LNHDA, SQIVND (reference sequence). The CDR3 sequence is 18 residues long. V was clipped by 1 base and J by 0 bases; unmatched bases: 8. CDR3 in amino acids: CASSIAGQGIYSNQPQHF. Here the CDR3 DNA reads TGTGCCAGTAGTATAGCTGGACAGGGCATATATAGCAATCAGCCCCAGCATTTT.

The chain carries TRBV5-5 and TRBJ1-1, with D perhaps matching TRBD1 (6 bases). Germline V gives CDR1 SGHKS, CDR2 YYEKEE (reference sequence). This CDR3 is 15 amino acids long. With 6 bases removed from V and 5 bases from J, the gap between germline ends came to 20 bases. The CDR3: CASTNRPTGKTEAFF. DNA of the CDR3: TGTGCCAGCACCAACCGTCCTACAGGGAAGACTGAAGCTTTCTTT.